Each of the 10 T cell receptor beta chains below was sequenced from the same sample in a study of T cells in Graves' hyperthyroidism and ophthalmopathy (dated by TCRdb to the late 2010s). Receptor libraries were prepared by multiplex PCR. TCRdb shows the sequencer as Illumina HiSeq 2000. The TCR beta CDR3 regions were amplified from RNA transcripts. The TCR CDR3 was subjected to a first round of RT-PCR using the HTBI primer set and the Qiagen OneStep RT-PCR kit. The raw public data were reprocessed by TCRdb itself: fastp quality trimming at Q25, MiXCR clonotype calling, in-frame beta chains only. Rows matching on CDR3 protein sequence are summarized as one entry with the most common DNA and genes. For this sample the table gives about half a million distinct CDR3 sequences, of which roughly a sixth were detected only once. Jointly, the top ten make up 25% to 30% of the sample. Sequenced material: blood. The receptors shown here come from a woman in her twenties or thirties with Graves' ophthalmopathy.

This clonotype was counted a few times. The CDR3 region has the DNA TGCGCCAGCAGCCCGCGTGGGACAGGACTCACTGAAGCTTTCTTT. Protein: CASSPRGTGLTEAFF. This rearrangement joins TRBV5-1 to TRBJ1-1; 8 bases align to TRBD1. With V trimmed by 4 bases and J by 4 bases, 9 bases remained unmatched. The CDR3 covers 15 residues. Germline loops: CDR1 SGHRS, CDR2 YFSETQ.

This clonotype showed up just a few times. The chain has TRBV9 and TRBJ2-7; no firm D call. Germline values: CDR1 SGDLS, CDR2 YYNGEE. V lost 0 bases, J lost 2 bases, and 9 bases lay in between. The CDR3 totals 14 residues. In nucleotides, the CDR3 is TGTGCCAGCAGCGTAGGGGTGGAGACCTACGAGCAGTACTTC. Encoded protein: CASSVGVETYEQYF.

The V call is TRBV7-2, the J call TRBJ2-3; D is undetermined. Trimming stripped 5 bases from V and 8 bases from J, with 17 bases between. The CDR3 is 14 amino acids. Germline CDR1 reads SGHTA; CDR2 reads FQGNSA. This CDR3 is CASSPSGSYPTQYF. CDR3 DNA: TGTGCCAGCAGCCCGTCCGGGTCCTATCCTACGCAGTATTTT.

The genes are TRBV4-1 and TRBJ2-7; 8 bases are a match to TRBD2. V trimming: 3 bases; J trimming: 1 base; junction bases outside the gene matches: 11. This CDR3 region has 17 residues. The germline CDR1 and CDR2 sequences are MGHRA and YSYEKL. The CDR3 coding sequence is TGCGCCAGCAGCCAGGGGAGAGGGAGCGGGAGATCCTACGAGCAGTACTTC. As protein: CASSQGRGSGRSYEQYF.

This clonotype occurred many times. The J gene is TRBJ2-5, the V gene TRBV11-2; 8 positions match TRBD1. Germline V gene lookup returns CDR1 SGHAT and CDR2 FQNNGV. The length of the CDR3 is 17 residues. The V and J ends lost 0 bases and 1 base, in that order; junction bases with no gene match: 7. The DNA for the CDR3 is TGTGCCAGCAGCTTAGATCTTCCAGGGGGCCTCCAAGAGACCCAGTACTTC. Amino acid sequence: CASSLDLPGGLQETQYF.

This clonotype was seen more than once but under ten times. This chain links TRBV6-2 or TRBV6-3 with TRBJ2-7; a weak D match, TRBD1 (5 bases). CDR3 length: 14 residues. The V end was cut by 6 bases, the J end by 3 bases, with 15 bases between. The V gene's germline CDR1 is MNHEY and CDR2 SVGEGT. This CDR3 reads CASSLDQGYYEQYF. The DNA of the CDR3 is TGTGCCAGCAGCCTCGACCAGGGCTACTACGAGCAGTACTTC.

The CDR3 nucleotides are TGCGCCAGCAGCCAGACAGGGGGCAGGACCGGGGAGCTGTTTTTT. Protein product: CASSQTGGRTGELFF. The rearrangement uses TRBV4-3 and TRBJ2-2, with 10 bases matching TRBD1. Per the germline V gene, CDR1 is LGHNA and CDR2 is YSLEER. J was trimmed by 5 bases and V by 3 bases; bases with no gene match: 3. This CDR3 comprises 15 residues.

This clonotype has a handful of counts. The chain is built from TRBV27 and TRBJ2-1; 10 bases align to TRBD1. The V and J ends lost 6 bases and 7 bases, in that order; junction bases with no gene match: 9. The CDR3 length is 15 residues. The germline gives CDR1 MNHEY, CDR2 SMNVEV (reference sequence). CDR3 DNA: TGTGCCAGCAGGCCCGGGACAGGGGAGGGTAATGAGCAGTTCTTC. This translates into CASRPGTGEGNEQFF.

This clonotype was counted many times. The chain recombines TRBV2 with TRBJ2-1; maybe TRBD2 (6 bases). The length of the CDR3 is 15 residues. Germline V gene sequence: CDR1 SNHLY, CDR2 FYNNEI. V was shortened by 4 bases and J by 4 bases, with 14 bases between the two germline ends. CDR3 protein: CASSGGVLGYNEQFF. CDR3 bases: TGTGCCAGCAGTGGGGGGGTTCTAGGGTACAATGAGCAGTTCTTC.

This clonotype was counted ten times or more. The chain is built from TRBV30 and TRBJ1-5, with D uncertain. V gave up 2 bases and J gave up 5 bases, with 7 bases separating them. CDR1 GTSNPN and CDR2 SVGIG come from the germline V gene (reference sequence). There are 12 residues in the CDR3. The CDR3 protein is CAWSTIHQPQHF. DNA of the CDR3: TGTGCCTGGAGTACCATACATCAGCCCCAGCATTTT.